One sample yielded the 24 T cell receptor beta chains listed below, sequenced in a study of cytomegalovirus exposure and HLA in healthy donors. With 60 Vbeta and 13 Jbeta primers, the PCR was carried out. This table comes from immunoSEQ multiplex PCR, and its TCRdb copy is limited to in-frame clones, with some not included. The sample carries fewer than 100,000 clones, around 80% recorded once. Material: PBMCs. Receptors originate from a male donor in good health and CMV-seronegative.

V is TRBV19 and J is TRBJ1-2; 7 bases agree with TRBD1. This CDR3 is built from 12 residues. Unmatched junction bases numbered 0, after V lost 4 bases and J lost 4 bases. Germline CDR1 LNHDA, CDR2 SQIVND (reference sequence). CDR3 region: CASSRQGYGYTF. DNA for the CDR3: TGTGCCAGTAGTAGACAGGGCTATGGCTACACCTTC.

J is TRBJ2-2 and V is TRBV6-5; maybe TRBD1 (5 bases). This CDR3 region has 14 residues. V was cut by 7 bases and J by 1 base, with 10 bases left in between. CDR1 MNHEY and CDR2 SVGAGI come from the germline V gene. CDR3 bases: TGTGCCAGCACCAACAGGTGGAACACCGGGGAGCTGTTTTTT. Its translation: CASTNRWNTGELFF.

The chain joins TRBV2 to TRBJ2-7, with a possible D match to TRBD2 (5 bases). CDR1 and CDR2 (germline): SNHLY, FYNNEI. The CDR3 has 14 residues. The V end was cut by 4 bases, the J end by 3 bases, with 13 bases between. The CDR3 nucleotides are TGTGCCAGCAGTGGGTTGGACTCAAACTACGAGCAGTACTTC. The encoded protein is CASSGLDSNYEQYF.

V is TRBV5-1 and J is TRBJ2-2; D gene ambiguous. Germline lookup yields CDR1 SGHRS and CDR2 YFSETQ. Trimming removed 4 bases from V and 1 base from J, with 14 bases in between. The CDR3 totals 16 residues. The CDR3 region has the DNA TGCGCCAGCAGCCTCGAGGCACACGGGAACACCGGGGAGCTGTTTTTT. It translates to CASSLEAHGNTGELFF.

In regard to this clone: Its ends do not fully match the called genes, so a read error is possible. For the CDR3, the DNA is TGTGCCAGCAGTTATGGCAGAGGAAACTATGGCTACCCCTTC. Encoded protein: CASSYGRGNYGYPF. The chain joins TRBV6-6 to TRBJ1-2; no clear D. CDR3 length: 14 amino acids. Germline loops: CDR1 MNHNY, CDR2 SVGAGI (reference sequence).

CDR3 bases: TGTGCCAGCAGTGGGACTAGCGGCCTATACAATGAGCAGTTCTTC. Protein product: CASSGTSGLYNEQFF. The V gene is TRBV2, the J gene TRBJ2-1, with 10 bases identical to TRBD2. CDR3 size: 15 residues. V lost 4 bases and J lost 4; bases outside the gene matches: 4. Germline CDR1 SNHLY, CDR2 FYNNEI.

This chain links TRBV29-1 with TRBJ1-2; D not resolved. The germline V and J ends were trimmed by 0 bases and 3 bases, with 20 bases remaining between them. From germline, CDR1 is SQVTM and CDR2 ANQGSEA. This CDR3 has 17 residues. In nucleotides, the CDR3 is TGCAGCGTTGAAGATCTACGGGTAGTGGCGAGGGACTATGGCTACACCTTC. Its translation: CSVEDLRVVARDYGYTF.

The chain links TRBV9 to TRBJ1-1, with 12 bases lining up with TRBD1. Trimming at V came to 2 bases and at J to 1 base, leaving 0 bases not matched to a gene. Germline lookup yields CDR1 SGDLS and CDR2 YYNGEE. This CDR3 is built from 15 residues. The DNA for the CDR3 is TGTGCCAGCAGCGTGGGACAGGGGGCGAACACTGAAGCTTTCTTT. Residues: CASSVGQGANTEAFF. Full variable domain (remainder filled in from reference TRBV9 and TRBJ1-1): DSGVTQTPKHLITATGQRVTLRCSPRSGDLSVYWYQQSLDQGLQFLIQYYNGEERAKGNILERFSAQQFPDLHSELNLSSLELGDSALYFCASSVGQGANTEAFFGQGTRLTVV.

CDR3 region: CASGLTSGGPYNEQFF. DNA of the CDR3: TGTGCTAGTGGTTTGACTAGCGGGGGACCTTACAATGAGCAGTTCTTC. The chain is built from TRBV12-5 and TRBJ2-1; 11 bases agree with TRBD2. CDR1 is LGHNT and CDR2 is FRNRAP in the germline V gene. J was trimmed by 4 bases and V by 2 bases; bases with no gene match: 4. The CDR3 loop spans 16 amino acids. The full variable domain, rest sourced from reference TRBV12-5 and TRBJ2-1, is DARVTQTPRHKVTEMGQEVTMRCQPILGHNTVFWYRQTMMQGLELLAYFRNRAPLDDSGMPKDRFSAEMPDATLATLKIQPSEPRDSAVYFCASGLTSGGPYNEQFFGPGTRLTVL.

The chain is built from TRBV5-1 and TRBJ2-7; 9 nucleotides agree with TRBD2. This CDR3 has 16 amino acids. V trimming: 0 bases; J trimming: 0 bases; junction bases outside the gene matches: 4. Germline V gene sequence: CDR1 SGHRS, CDR2 YFSETQ. For the CDR3, the DNA is TGCGCCAGCAGCTTGGGAAGCGGGGGGCCCTCCTACGAGCAGTACTTC. Encoded protein: CASSLGSGGPSYEQYF.

The chain links TRBV4-1 to TRBJ2-7, with D hard to call. CDR3 length equals 13 residues. CDR1 MGHRA and CDR2 YSYEKL come from the germline V gene. The V end lost 0 bases, the J end lost 2 bases, and 5 bases lay between the germline ends. CDR3 DNA sequence: TGCGCCAGCAGCCAAGATCGAGCCTACGAGCAGTACTTC. It specifies CASSQDRAYEQYF.

The chain links TRBV7-2 to TRBJ2-5; D may be TRBD2 (6 bases). The CDR3 is 13 residues long. V lost 4 bases and J 4 bases, leaving 10 bases between the germline ends. Germline CDR1 and CDR2: SGHTA and FQGNSA. As DNA, the CDR3 is TGTGCCAGCAGCTGGGGGGACGGAGAGACCCAGTACTTC. It is translated as CASSWGDGETQYF.

On this clone itself: One junction end does not reproduce the germline sequence, and a read error may be involved. The gene calls are TRBV18 and TRBJ2-5; D may be TRBD2 (5 bases). This CDR3 region has 14 residues. The germline gives CDR1 KGHSH, CDR2 LQKENI. The CDR3 nucleotides read TGTGCCAGCTCATCGTTAGCGTACCAAGAGACCCGGTACTTC. Residues: CASSSLAYQETRYF.

V gene TRBV7-9 combines with J gene TRBJ2-2; 9 bases are a match to TRBD1. Germline CDR1 and CDR2: SEHNR and FQNEAQ (reference sequence). Germline trimming cut 5 bases from V and 3 bases from J; bases unmatched to any gene: 4. This CDR3 spans 15 amino acids. In DNA form, the CDR3 reads TGTGCCAGCAGCCAGGACAGGGGTGACACCGGGGAGCTGTTTTTT. It specifies CASSQDRGDTGELFF. Full variable domain (rest looked up from reference TRBV7-9 and TRBJ2-2): DTGVSQNPRHKITKRGQNVTFRCDPISEHNRLYWYRQTLGQGPEFLTYFQNEAQLEKSRLLSDRFSAERPKGSFSTLEIQRTEQGDSAMYLCASSQDRGDTGELFFGEGSRLTVL.

The chain is built from TRBV19 and TRBJ2-7, with D perhaps TRBD2 (5 bases). The germline V and J ends were trimmed by 4 bases and 2 bases, with 12 bases remaining between them. Germline-derived CDR1 and CDR2 are LNHDA and SQIVND (reference sequence). The CDR3 consists of 14 residues. The DNA of the CDR3 is TGTGCCAGTAGTAGCCTCCCGGGGACCTACGAGCAGTACTTC. Protein: CASSSLPGTYEQYF.

J is TRBJ1-6 and V is TRBV27, with D possibly being TRBD1 (5 bases). The germline V gene encodes CDR1 MNHEY and CDR2 SMNVEV (reference sequence). CDR3 size: 16 residues. Trimming took off 5 bases at V and 4 bases at J, with 15 bases between the two ends. CDR3 region: CASSLHRTSYNSPLHF. The CDR3, as DNA: TGTGCCAGCAGTCTCCACCGGACATCTTATAATTCACCCCTCCACTTT.

V usage is TRBV27 and J usage is TRBJ2-1; 11 nucleotides line up with TRBD2. Germline V lookup: CDR1 MNHEY, CDR2 SMNVEV (reference sequence). Trimming removed 5 bases from V and 13 bases from J; junction bases left unmatched: 7. The CDR3 length is 13 residues. The DNA of the CDR3 is TGTGCCAGCAGTCTACCCGGGACTAGCGGACAGTTCTTC. This sequence encodes CASSLPGTSGQFF.

This sequence joins TRBV5-1 and TRBJ2-3; D remains ambiguous. The ends were cut back, 2 bases at V and 2 bases at J, with 6 bases in the middle. This CDR3 has 13 amino acids. From germline, CDR1 is SGHRS and CDR2 YFSETQ. The CDR3 DNA reads TGCGCCAGCAGCTTCGAACTCACAGATACGCAGTATTTT. Encoded protein: CASSFELTDTQYF.

The V gene is TRBV9, the J gene TRBJ2-1, with 10 positions matching TRBD2. Looked up from germline, CDR1 is SGDLS and CDR2 is YYNGEE. Unmatched junction bases numbered 4, after V lost 2 bases and J lost 5 bases. The CDR3 contains 15 residues. DNA of the CDR3: TGTGCCAGCAGCGTCGTAGCGGGGGGTGACAATGAGCAGTTCTTC. Residues: CASSVVAGGDNEQFF.

CDR3 residues: CASSPLAGGPSDTQYF. The CDR3 nucleotides are TGTGCCAGCAGCCCACTAGCGGGAGGGCCCTCAGATACGCAGTATTTT. This chain joins TRBV5-4 and TRBJ2-3; 13 bases fit TRBD2. J was trimmed by 4 bases and V by 4 bases; bases with no gene match: 6. This CDR3 has 16 residues. CDR1 SGHNT and CDR2 YYREEE come from the germline V gene (reference sequence).

CDR3 in DNA: TGCGCCAGCAGCCAAGATATGGCTAGCGGGGGCTATGAGCAGTTCTTC. It specifies CASSQDMASGGYEQFF. The rearrangement joins TRBV4-1 to TRBJ2-1, with 10 bases identical to TRBD2. Per the germline V gene, CDR1 is MGHRA and CDR2 is YSYEKL. Germline trimming cut 0 bases from V and 8 bases from J; bases unmatched to any gene: 7. CDR3 length equals 16 residues.

This clone was recorded once. V usage is TRBV13 and J usage is TRBJ2-1, with 13 nucleotides matching TRBD2. The junction had 4 bases not matched to a gene; V was cut back by 5 bases and J by 6 bases. The CDR3 runs to 15 residues. Germline V gives CDR1 PRHDT, CDR2 FYEKMQ (reference sequence). In DNA, the CDR3 is TGTGCCAGCAGCCTCGGACTAGCGGGAGCCAATGAGCAGTTCTTC. Translation: CASSLGLAGANEQFF.

The gene calls are TRBV6-1 and TRBJ2-3, with 8 bases identical to TRBD2. CDR3 size: 15 residues. The germline gives CDR1 MNHNS, CDR2 SASEGT. The ends lost 5 bases at V and 4 bases at J; junction bases unmatched: 8. This CDR3 is CASSRFIAGSDTQYF. CDR3 DNA sequence: TGTGCCAGCAGTCGATTTATAGCGGGATCAGATACGCAGTATTTT.

This clone was seen more than once but under ten times. The chain employs TRBV7-2 and TRBJ1-4; TRBD1 matches at 8 bases. CDR1 and CDR2 from the germline V gene are SGHTA and FQGNSA. This CDR3 has 15 residues. V lost 5 bases and J lost 7; bases outside the gene matches: 9. Written as DNA, the CDR3 is TGTGCCAGCAGCCCCCGACAGGGGTTTGGTGAAAAACTGTTTTTT. Protein sequence: CASSPRQGFGEKLFF.